This T cell receptor beta chain emerged from a study of blood T cell repertoires in COVID-19. Looking at the study overall: The United States, Italy and Spain were the sources of the acute and convalescent COVID-19 samples.

Sequenced by immunoSEQ multiplex PCR; TCRdb stores in-frame clones only, minus some. This sample has 400,000 to 550,000 clones, with roughly nine tenths found just once. The cohort comprised adults aged roughly 18 to 95 years residing in about two dozen US areas. Cohort allocation depended upon clinical history that participants reported. V lost 5 bases and J 0 bases, leaving 16 bases between the germline ends. Germline lookup yields CDR1 SNHLY and CDR2 FYNNEI. CDR3 length: 16 amino acids. The TCR was taken from a young woman with acute COVID-19. Sequences were obtained from PBMCs or T cells enriched from blood (not recorded which). The V gene is TRBV2, the J gene TRBJ1-1; tentative D call: TRBD1 (5 bases). The DNA of the CDR3 is TGTGCCAGCAGTCCCCCGGGGACTTCTATGAACACTGAAGCTTTCTTT. Protein sequence: CASSPPGTSMNTEAFF.